The 12 T cell receptor beta chains presented below share a single source sample, sequenced in a study of T cells in narcolepsy. The assay was immunoSEQ multiplex PCR, and TCRdb's table has in-frame clones only and misses some. The data hold about 35,000 clones, with around 84% observed a single time. Sequenced: memory (CD45RA-) CD4+ T cells from blood. These receptors all come from a human donor in good health.

J is TRBJ2-2 and V is TRBV11-2; 11 positions agree with TRBD1. The CDR3 has 18 residues. The trim removed 5 bases at V and 7 bases at J, leaving 15 bases unmatched. Germline-derived CDR1 and CDR2 are SGHAT and FQNNGV. This CDR3 is CASSPGVGTGGFGGELFF. The CDR3 coding sequence is TGTGCCAGCAGCCCCGGGGTAGGGACAGGGGGTTTCGGCGGGGAGCTGTTTTTT.

The rearrangement uses TRBV6-5 and TRBJ2-2; possible D gene TRBD2, 6 bases. The ends were cut back, 5 bases at V and 3 bases at J, with 7 bases in the middle. The CDR3 loop spans 13 amino acids. The germline gives CDR1 MNHEY, CDR2 SVGAGI. This CDR3 reads CASSERDTGELFF. In nucleotides, the CDR3 is TGTGCCAGCAGTGAGCGGGACACCGGGGAGCTGTTTTTT.

The V call is TRBV7-9, the J call TRBJ1-2; D is undetermined. Trimming took 4 bases from V and 4 from J, leaving 16 bases between them. CDR1 and CDR2 (germline): SEHNR, FQNEAQ (reference sequence). CDR3 length: 15 residues. CDR3: CASSSTSTPAYGYTF. The CDR3, as DNA: TGTGCCAGCAGCTCGACCTCGACCCCGGCCTATGGCTACACCTTC. Full variable domain (outside the CDR3, taken from reference TRBV7-9 and TRBJ1-2): DTGVSQNPRHKITKRGQNVTFRCDPISEHNRLYWYRQTLGQGPEFLTYFQNEAQLEKSRLLSDRFSAERPKGSFSTLEIQRTEQGDSAMYLCASSSTSTPAYGYTFGSGTRLTVV.

V is TRBV4-2 and J is TRBJ2-7; D perhaps matches TRBD1 (5 bases). The CDR3 totals 13 residues. CDR1 is LGHNA and CDR2 is YNFKEQ in the germline V gene. V was shortened by 5 bases and J by 7 bases, with 15 bases between the two germline ends. CDR3 DNA: TGTGCCAGCAGCGCGATCCAGGGCTTGGAGCAGTACTTC. Amino acid sequence: CASSAIQGLEQYF.

Only a few counts were recorded for this clone. The V and J genes are TRBV27 and TRBJ2-4, with D possibly TRBD2 on 5 matching bases. The CDR3 loop spans 14 amino acids. V was trimmed by 2 bases and J by 9 bases, leaving 14 bases between them. Germline CDR1 reads MNHEY; CDR2 reads SMNVEV (reference sequence). The CDR3 coding sequence is TGTGCCAGCAGTTTAGACGAGCGGACGTCCATTCAGTACTTC. Its protein is CASSLDERTSIQYF.

This clone was observed a single time. Other DNA sequences in this specimen translate into the identical CDR3. The rearrangement joins TRBV29-1 to TRBJ2-1; 11 positions match TRBD2. V lost 6 bases, J lost 4 bases, and 2 bases stayed unmatched. Germline lookup yields CDR1 SQVTM and CDR2 ANQGSEA. The CDR3 extends over 13 amino acids. The CDR3 is CSVGLAGYNEQFF. CDR3 sequence (DNA): TGCAGCGTCGGACTAGCGGGTTACAATGAGCAGTTCTTC.

This chain uses TRBV2 with TRBJ1-1; D is undetermined. Germline values: CDR1 SNHLY, CDR2 FYNNEI. V was pared by 2 bases and J by 0 bases, with 10 bases between. The CDR3 spans 15 residues. CDR3 nucleotide sequence: TGTGCCAGCAGTGAATCTAGGCACGTGAACACTGAAGCTTTCTTT. Its translation: CASSESRHVNTEAFF.

This chain connects TRBV5-1 to TRBJ2-2; TRBD1 is a possible D gene (5 bases). The V end lost 2 bases, the J end lost 1 base, and 6 bases lay between the germline ends. Germline lookup yields CDR1 SGHRS and CDR2 YFSETQ. The CDR3 is 14 amino acids. CDR3 sequence reads: CASSFQGNTGELFF. Written as DNA, the CDR3 is TGCGCCAGCAGCTTCCAGGGGAACACCGGGGAGCTGTTTTTT. Looking up the rest from reference TRBV5-1 and TRBJ2-2 gives the full variable domain: KAGVTQTPRYLIKTRGQQVTLSCSPISGHRSVSWYQQTPGQGLQFLFEYFSETQRNKGNFPGRFSGRQFSNSRSEMNVSTLELGDSALYLCASSFQGNTGELFFGEGSRLTVL.

The chain recombines TRBV6-6 with TRBJ1-1, with TRBD1 matching 11 bases. The CDR3 is 14 residues long. The trim removed 5 bases at V and 5 bases at J, leaving 4 bases unmatched. Germline lookup yields CDR1 MNHNY and CDR2 SVGAGI (reference sequence). Here the CDR3 reads CASSLDRGQTEAFF. Written as DNA, the CDR3 is TGTGCCAGCAGTCTGGACAGGGGGCAGACTGAAGCTTTCTTT.

V is TRBV7-3 and J is TRBJ2-3; D is possibly TRBD1 (5 bases). The length of the CDR3 is 13 residues. Germline values: CDR1 SGHTA, CDR2 FQGTGA. Trimming stripped 3 bases from V and 5 bases from J, with 9 bases between. The CDR3 region is CASSFRVRDTQYF. In DNA form, the CDR3 reads TGTGCCAGCAGCTTCAGGGTTAGAGATACGCAGTATTTT.

This chain uses TRBV6-5 with TRBJ1-4; a possible D gene is TRBD1 (5 bases). Trimming cost V 5 bases and J 8 bases, with 12 bases left between them. This CDR3 has 13 amino acids. The germline CDR1 and CDR2 sequences are MNHEY and SVGAGI. DNA of the CDR3: TGTGCCAGCAGTCCAGGGTTCGGCGAAAAACTGTTTTTT. Translation gives CASSPGFGEKLFF.

This clone came up a few times. The gene calls are TRBV6-1 and TRBJ2-3; a weak D match, TRBD1 (5 bases). The CDR3 has 15 residues. Germline V gene lookup returns CDR1 MNHNS and CDR2 SASEGT. Trimming pared 5 bases from V and 5 bases from J, leaving 17 bases between. The CDR3 loop is CASSSRAPRGDTQYF. The CDR3 DNA reads TGTGCCAGCAGTTCCAGGGCCCCTAGGGGAGATACGCAGTATTTT.